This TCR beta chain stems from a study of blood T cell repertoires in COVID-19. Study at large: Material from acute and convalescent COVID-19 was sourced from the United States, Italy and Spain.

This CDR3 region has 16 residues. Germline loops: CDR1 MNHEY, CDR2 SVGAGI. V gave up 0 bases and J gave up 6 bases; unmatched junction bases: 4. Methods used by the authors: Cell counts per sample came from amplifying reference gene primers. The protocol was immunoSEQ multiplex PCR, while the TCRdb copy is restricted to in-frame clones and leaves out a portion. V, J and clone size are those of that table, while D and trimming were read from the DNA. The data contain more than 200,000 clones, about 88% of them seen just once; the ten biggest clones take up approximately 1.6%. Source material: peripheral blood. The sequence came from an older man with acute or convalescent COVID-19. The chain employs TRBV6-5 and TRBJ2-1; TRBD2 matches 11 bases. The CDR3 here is CASSYSGSGRGNEQFF. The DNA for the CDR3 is TGTGCCAGCAGTTACTCCGGTAGCGGGAGGGGCAATGAGCAGTTCTTC.